A selection of T cell receptor beta chains follows, all from one sample in a study of OX40 agonist ivuxolimab in advanced cancers. Profiled with immunoSEQ multiplex PCR; TCRdb holds only in-frame clones, not every one. The repertoire holds about 84,000 clones, with about four fifths as singletons. The sample here was CD4+ or CD8+ T cells sorted from blood, taken in a trial of the OX40 agonist ivuxolimab. The receptors come from an adult with an advanced solid tumor such as melanoma, head and neck, liver or kidney cancer. Both conserved end residues are part of each CDR3. D genes are given only for firm matches. Expanded clones get a size class; other rows say once, few or many, or leave the size out.

v_call	j_call	cdr3_length	d_call	clone_size	cdr3_nt	cdr3_aa
TRBV10-1	TRBJ1-1	20	TRBD1	once	TGCGCCAGCAGTGAGTTTACAGGGGGCGAAGGCCTTTATTTGAACACTGAAGCTTTCTTT	CASSEFTGGEGLYLNTEAFF
TRBV18	TRBJ2-5	14	NA	NA	TGTGCCAGCTCACCAAGGGACGGACAAGAGACCCAGTACTTC	CASSPRDGQETQYF
TRBV19	TRBJ2-3	14	NA	NA	TGTGCCAGTCCCGACGGGCTAGACACAGATACGCAGTATTTT	CASPDGLDTDTQYF
TRBV7-9	TRBJ2-2	14	NA	NA	TGTGCCAGCACCGACACGGGTAACACCGGGGAGCTGTTTTTT	CASTDTGNTGELFF
TRBV10-3	TRBJ2-1	18	TRBD2	NA	TGTGCCATCAGTGAGCCGACCCGACTAGCGGGGGGGCAGAATGAGCAGTTCTTC	CAISEPTRLAGGQNEQFF
TRBV5-1	TRBJ1-4	14	TRBD1	once	TGCGCCAGCAGCCTCCGGGACAGTAATGAAAAACTGTTTTTT	CASSLRDSNEKLFF
TRBV12-5	TRBJ2-1	18	TRBD2	NA	TGTGCTAGTGGTCTCGGACTAGCGGGGGGGCTGGGTTACAATGAGCAGTTCTTC	CASGLGLAGGLGYNEQFF
TRBV7-3	TRBJ1-3	15	NA	few	TGTGCCAGCAGCTCGACAGCCGGGGACGGAAACACCATATATTTT	CASSSTAGDGNTIYF
TRBV4-2	TRBJ2-3	15	TRBD2	NA	TGTGCCAGCAGCGGAGCTAGCGGGGGAGCAGATACGCAGTATTTT	CASSGASGGADTQYF
TRBV19	TRBJ2-6	16	TRBD1	NA	TGTGCCAGTAGTACGGGGGACAGGGCTGGGGCCAACGTCCTGACTTTC	CASSTGDRAGANVLTF
TRBV7-8	TRBJ2-3	14	NA	few	TGTGCCAGCAGCTCGCGCGGATTCACAGATACGCAGTATTTT	CASSSRGFTDTQYF
TRBV4-3	TRBJ1-5	16	TRBD1	NA	TGCGCCAGCAGCCAAGCACTCAGGGGGGACGATCAGCCCCAGCATTTT	CASSQALRGDDQPQHF
TRBV5-4	TRBJ2-4	18	TRBD1	NA	TGTGCCAGCAGCCAGGGACAGGGACGTTCTGGAGCCAAAAACATTCAGTACTTC	CASSQGQGRSGAKNIQYF
TRBV2	TRBJ1-3	16	TRBD1	many	TGTGCCAGCGGCCCAGTGGGTGGACAGGGAGGAAACACCATATATTTT	CASGPVGGQGGNTIYF
TRBV7-2	TRBJ1-1	15	TRBD1	NA	TGTGCCAGCAGCGAACAGGGGGGTCTGAACACTGAAGCTTTCTTT	CASSEQGGLNTEAFF
TRBV28	TRBJ1-1	15	TRBD1	NA	TGTGCCAGCATAGGCCCGGGACAGGTCTTTGCTGAAGCTTTCTTT	CASIGPGQVFAEAFF
TRBV28	TRBJ1-2	15	NA	NA	TGTGCCAGCACTAAACAGGACAGACGTCGGGATGGCTACACCTTC	CASTKQDRRRDGYTF